The rows below give T cell receptor beta chains drawn from one sample of a study of OX40 agonist ivuxolimab in advanced cancers. The repertoire was sequenced with immunoSEQ multiplex PCR; TCRdb's copy has only in-frame clones and lacks some. The profile shows more than 60,000 clones, about 88% of them singletons. The sample consisted of CD4+ or CD8+ T cells sorted from blood, taken in a trial of the OX40 agonist ivuxolimab. The receptors here all came from an adult with an advanced solid tumor such as melanoma, head and neck, liver or kidney cancer. Each CDR3 is given with its conserved first and last residue. Fields, in order: clone size, D gene, V gene, J gene, CDR3 DNA, CDR3 protein. D genes are given only for firm matches. Expanded clones get a size class; other rows say once, few or many, or leave the size out.

-	TRBD1	TRBV27	TRBJ2-2	TGTGCCAGCAGTTTATGGGGGGGACAGGGAATCGGGGAGCTGTTTTTT	CASSLWGGQGIGELFF
-	TRBD2	TRBV7-2	TRBJ2-5	TGTGCCAGCAGCTTAGCATTGGGAGCGGGGGGGCCGGAGACCCAGTACTTC	CASSLALGAGGPETQYF
-	TRBD1	TRBV30	TRBJ2-7	TGTGCCTGGAGTGTACCCCGGGACAGCCTAACCTACGAGCAGTACTTC	CAWSVPRDSLTYEQYF
-	-	TRBV9	TRBJ2-5	TGTGCCAGCAGCGTAGGGGGGAATCAAGGGACCCAGTACTTC	CASSVGGNQGTQYF
-	-	TRBV7-8	TRBJ1-3	TGTGCCAGCAGCTTAGAAGACGGCGGAAACACCATATATTTT	CASSLEDGGNTIYF
-	-	TRBV28	TRBJ1-5	TGTGCCAGCAGTTTGCCGGGGCAGCCCCAGCATTTT	CASSLPGQPQHF
-	-	TRBV19	TRBJ2-3	TGTGCCAGTAGTATCGGACAGTTCACAGATACGCAGTATTTT	CASSIGQFTDTQYF
-	-	TRBV7-8	TRBJ1-3	TGTGCCAGCAGCTTAGGACAGGCCCGCTCTGGAAACACCATATATTTT	CASSLGQARSGNTIYF
-	-	TRBV19	TRBJ2-5	TGTGCCAGCGGGACCGGGGCCACCGAGACCCAGTACTTC	CASGTGATETQYF
-	TRBD1	TRBV6-1	TRBJ2-7	TGTGCCAGCAGTTCACAGGGGGGTTCGGACGAGCAGTACTTC	CASSSQGGSDEQYF
few	-	TRBV30	TRBJ1-5	TGTGCCTGGAGTGTACCCAACAACAATCAGCCCCAGCATTTT	CAWSVPNNNQPQHF
-	-	TRBV5-4	TRBJ2-3	TGTGCCAGCAGCTTGGGGGCAGATACGCAGTATTTT	CASSLGADTQYF
-	-	TRBV7-9	TRBJ2-5	TGTGCCAGCAGCTTAGCCGGGACACCCGATGGGTACTTC	CASSLAGTPDGYF
-	-	TRBV7-7	TRBJ2-2	TGTGCCAGCAGCTCCCGAACGAACACCGGGGAGCTGTTTTTT	CASSSRTNTGELFF
-	-	TRBV5-1	TRBJ1-3	TGCGCCAGCAGCTTGGGGACAGTCTCTGGAAACACCATATATTTT	CASSLGTVSGNTIYF
once	TRBD2	TRBV18	TRBJ2-1	TGTGCCAGCTCACCGACTAGCGGTTCCTACAATGAGCAGTTCTTC	CASSPTSGSYNEQFF
-	TRBD2	TRBV7-9	TRBJ2-7	TGTGCCAGCAGCCGACCCCCTGTGGGACTAACCTACGAGCAGTACTTC	CASSRPPVGLTYEQYF
-	-	TRBV20-1	TRBJ1-1	TGCAGTGTGGGGGCGCGAACTGAAGCTTTCTTT	CSVGARTEAFF
-	-	TRBV7-2	TRBJ2-1	TGTGCCAGCCGACAGGACTCCTACAATGAGCAGTTCTTC	CASRQDSYNEQFF
once	-	TRBV28	TRBJ1-1	TGTGCCAGCAGTTCACCAACGAACACTGAAGCTTTCTTT	CASSSPTNTEAFF
-	TRBD1	TRBV6-5	TRBJ1-2	TGTGCCAGCAGTTCTTCCGGGACAGTCTACTATGGCTACACCTTC	CASSSSGTVYYGYTF
few	-	TRBV20-1	TRBJ1-1	TGCAGTGCTAAAGGGGGGGCTGAAGCTTTCTTT	CSAKGGAEAFF
-	TRBD1	TRBV28	TRBJ2-7	TGTGCCACACAGGGGCCAGGGCGCTTATCCTACGAGCAGTACTTC	CATQGPGRLSYEQYF
-	-	TRBV5-1	TRBJ2-3	TGCGCCAGCAGCAACGGACAGGTCGGGGGTACAGATACGCAGTATTTT	CASSNGQVGGTDTQYF
once	TRBD1	TRBV5-1	TRBJ2-4	TGCGCCAGCAGACAGACAGGGGCTCTAGCCAAAAACATTCAGTACTTC	CASRQTGALAKNIQYF
-	TRBD2	TRBV6-6	TRBJ2-7	TGTGCCAGCAGCCGACTCGGGACTAGCGTCTCCTACGAGCAGTACTTC	CASSRLGTSVSYEQYF
-	-	TRBV5-1	TRBJ1-2	TGCGCCAGCAGCTTTGGGGCAAGCTATGGCTACACCTTC	CASSFGASYGYTF
-	TRBD1	TRBV2	TRBJ2-7	TGTGCCAGCAAGATGGGACAGGGCTCCTACGAGCAGTACTTC	CASKMGQGSYEQYF
-	-	TRBV19	TRBJ2-5	TGTGCCAGTAGGGGAGGTAGAGAGACCCAGTACTTC	CASRGGRETQYF
-	TRBD2	TRBV10-3	TRBJ2-7	TGTGCCATCAGTGAGAATCGGGGGGATACGTCCTACGAGCAGTACTTC	CAISENRGDTSYEQYF
-	-	TRBV5-7	TRBJ2-7	TGTGCCAGCAGCTTGGTAAGAGGATGTTGCATGAACTACGAGCAGTACTTC	CASSLVRGCCMNYEQYF
-	-	TRBV29-1	TRBJ1-2	TGCAGCGCCCTAAAAACGGACAGCAACTATGGCTACACCTTC	CSALKTDSNYGYTF
-	TRBD2	TRBV27	TRBJ2-1	TGTGCCAGCAGCAAGGGACTAGCGGGGAACAATGAGCAGTTCTTC	CASSKGLAGNNEQFF
once	-	TRBV19	TRBJ1-1	TGTGCCAGTAGTATAGGTCGAGGACGCGGGAACACTGAAGCTTTCTTT	CASSIGRGRGNTEAFF
-	TRBD1	TRBV5-1	TRBJ1-2	TGCGCCAGCAGCATACAGGGGGACTATGGCTACACCTTC	CASSIQGDYGYTF
-	-	TRBV19	TRBJ1-2	TGTGCCAGTAGCAGCCGCGGAGGGGTCGATGGCTACACCTTC	CASSSRGGVDGYTF
-	TRBD1	TRBV27	TRBJ2-6	TGTGCCAGCAGTTGGGGACAGAATGGGGCCAACGTCCTGACTTTC	CASSWGQNGANVLTF
-	-	TRBV5-1	TRBJ1-1	TGCGCCAGCAGCTTGGCCCCAGGGAGCCCTGAAGCTTTCTTT	CASSLAPGSPEAFF
-	-	TRBV10-2	TRBJ2-1	TGCGCCAGCAGTGAGATGGTGGCTTTCAATGAGCAGTTCTTC	CASSEMVAFNEQFF
-	TRBD2	TRBV7-9	TRBJ2-7	TGTGCCAGCAGCCCAGGACTAGCGGGTATGACCTACGAGCAGTACTTC	CASSPGLAGMTYEQYF
-	TRBD2	TRBV6-5	TRBJ2-1	TGTGCCAGTAGGACTAGCGAGTACAATGAGCAGTTCTTC	CASRTSEYNEQFF
-	TRBD2	TRBV27	TRBJ2-1	TGTGCCAGCAGTCCCATAGCGGGGGGGGGCCACAATGAGCAGTTCTTC	CASSPIAGGGHNEQFF
-	-	TRBV25-1	TRBJ2-3	TGTGCCACCTCACGAGGACACACAGATACGCAGTATTTT	CATSRGHTDTQYF
-	-	TRBV19	TRBJ1-5	TGTGCCAGTAACCAGGCAAATAGCAATCAGCCCCAGCATTTT	CASNQANSNQPQHF
-	TRBD2	TRBV18	TRBJ2-3	TGTGCCAGCTCACCTAGGGGAGGGAGCACAGATACGCAGTATTTT	CASSPRGGSTDTQYF
-	-	TRBV5-1	TRBJ2-7	TGCGCCAGCAGCTTGGGGGGGCTAGCCTCCTACGAGCAGTACTTC	CASSLGGLASYEQYF
-	-	TRBV6-5	TRBJ1-4	TGTGCCAGCAGTTACTCAGGGGGGGAAAAACTGTTTTTT	CASSYSGGEKLFF
-	-	TRBV7-2	TRBJ2-7	TGTGCCAGCAGCAGCGAGGGGTTGGTAGATGAGCAGTACTTC	CASSSEGLVDEQYF
-	TRBD1	TRBV9	TRBJ2-5	TGTGCCAGCAGCGTAGCTTTACAGGGGGCATGGGAGACCCAGTACTTC	CASSVALQGAWETQYF
-	-	TRBV7-2	TRBJ2-5	TGTGCCAGCTGCAGGGTCCAAGAGACCCAGTACTTC	CASCRVQETQYF
-	-	TRBV6-1	TRBJ2-5	TGTGCCAGCAGTGAAAGAGGGGCGGAGACCCAGTACTTC	CASSERGAETQYF
-	-	TRBV27	TRBJ2-3	TGTGCCAGCAGTTTAACTAGGGTCGATTCAGATACGCAGTATTTT	CASSLTRVDSDTQYF
-	TRBD2	TRBV19	TRBJ2-3	TGTGCCGCCCGGGGGGGCCCCGGGGTAACCCCAGATACGCAGTATTTT	CAARGGPGVTPDTQYF
-	-	TRBV5-1	TRBJ1-2	TGCGCCAGCAGCTTGGATATAGGGGACGATGGCTACACCTTC	CASSLDIGDDGYTF
-	TRBD2	TRBV29-1	TRBJ2-1	TGCAGCGTTGACTCGGCGGGGGGATTATACAATGAGCAGTTCTTC	CSVDSAGGLYNEQFF